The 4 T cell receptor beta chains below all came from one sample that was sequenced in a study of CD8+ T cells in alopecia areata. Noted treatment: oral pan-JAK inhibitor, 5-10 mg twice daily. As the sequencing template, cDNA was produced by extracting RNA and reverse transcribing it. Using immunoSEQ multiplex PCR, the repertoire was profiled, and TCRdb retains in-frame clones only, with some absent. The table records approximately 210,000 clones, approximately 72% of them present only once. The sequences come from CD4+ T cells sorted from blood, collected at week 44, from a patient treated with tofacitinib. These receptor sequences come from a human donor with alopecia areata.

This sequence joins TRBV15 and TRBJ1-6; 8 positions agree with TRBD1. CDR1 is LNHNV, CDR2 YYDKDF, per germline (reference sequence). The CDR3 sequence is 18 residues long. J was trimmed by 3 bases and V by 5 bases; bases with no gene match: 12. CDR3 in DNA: TGTGCCACCAGCGGCGACAGCGGACAGGGAGGCTATAATTCACCCCTCCACTTT. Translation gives CATSGDSGQGGYNSPLHF. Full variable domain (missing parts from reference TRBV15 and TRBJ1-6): DAMVIQNPRYQVTQFGKPVTLSCSQTLNHNVMYWYQQKSSQAPKLLFHYYDKDFNNEADTPDNFQSRRPNTSFCFLDIRSPGLGDTAMYLCATSGDSGQGGYNSPLHFGNGTRLTVT.

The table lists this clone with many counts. The CDR3 loop is CASSQGIRAFF. The DNA of the CDR3 is TGTGCCAGCAGCCAGGGTATTCGGGCTTTCTTT. The rearrangement joins TRBV7-2 to TRBJ1-1; weak D call: TRBD1 (5 bases). Germline CDR1 reads SGHTA; CDR2 reads FQGNSA. Trimming took 5 bases from V and 11 from J, leaving 12 bases between them. This CDR3 region has 11 residues.

CDR3 nucleotides: TGTGCCTGGAGTGTAATGTACAATGAGCAGTTCTTC. Residues: CAWSVMYNEQFF. The chain joins TRBV30 to TRBJ2-1; D unclear. With 0 bases removed from V and 4 bases from J, the gap between germline ends came to 4 bases. This CDR3 contains 12 residues. Per the germline V gene, CDR1 is GTSNPN and CDR2 is SVGIG (reference sequence).

The CDR3 coding sequence is TGTGCCAGCAGTTCCTTTAATCCCACTGAAGCTTTCTTT. This encodes CASSSFNPTEAFF. This sequence joins TRBV27 and TRBJ1-1; D ambiguous. Trimming removed 4 bases at V and 4 bases at J, with 10 bases between. The CDR3 covers 13 residues. Germline CDR1 is MNHEY and CDR2 is SMNVEV (reference sequence).